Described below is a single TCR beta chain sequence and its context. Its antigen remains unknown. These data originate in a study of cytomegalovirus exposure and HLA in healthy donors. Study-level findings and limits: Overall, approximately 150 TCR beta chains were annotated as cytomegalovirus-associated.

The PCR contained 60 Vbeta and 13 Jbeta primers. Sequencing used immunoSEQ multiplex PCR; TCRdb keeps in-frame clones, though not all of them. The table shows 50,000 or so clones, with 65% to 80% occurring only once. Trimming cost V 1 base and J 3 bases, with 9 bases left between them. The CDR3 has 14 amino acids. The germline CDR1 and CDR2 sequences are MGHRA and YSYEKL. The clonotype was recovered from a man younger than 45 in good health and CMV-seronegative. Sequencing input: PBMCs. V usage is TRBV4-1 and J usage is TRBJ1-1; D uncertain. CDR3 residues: CASSQGKADTEAFF. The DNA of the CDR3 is TGCGCCAGCAGCCAAGGAAAAGCGGACACTGAAGCTTTCTTT.